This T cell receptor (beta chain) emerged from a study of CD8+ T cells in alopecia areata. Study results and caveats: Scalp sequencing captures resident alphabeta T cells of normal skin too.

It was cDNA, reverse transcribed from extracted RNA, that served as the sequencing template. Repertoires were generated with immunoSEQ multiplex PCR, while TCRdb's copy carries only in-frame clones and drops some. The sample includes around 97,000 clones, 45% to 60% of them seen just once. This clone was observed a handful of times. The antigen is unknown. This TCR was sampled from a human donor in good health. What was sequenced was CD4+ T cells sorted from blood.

The CDR3 spells CASSPWTGVDEQYF. CDR3 nucleotide sequence: TGTGCCAGCAGCCCTTGGACAGGAGTAGACGAGCAGTACTTC. The chain carries TRBV11-2 and TRBJ2-7; the match to TRBD1 covers 7 bases. Losses at the gene ends were 5 bases for V and 5 bases for J; bases not matched to a gene: 9. Germline loops: CDR1 SGHAT, CDR2 FQNNGV. This CDR3 spans 14 amino acids.